The 32 T cell receptor beta chains listed next were all sequenced from one sample in a study of T cells in Graves' hyperthyroidism and ophthalmopathy. It was RNA transcripts that yielded the amplified TCR beta CDR3 regions. An initial round of RT-PCR targeting the TCR CDR3 relied on the HTBI primer set. TCRdb reprocessed the multiplex PCR reads with MiXCR, giving one entry per CDR3 protein. The sample includes about 300,000 distinct CDR3 sequences, less than 30% of them seen just once. The sample was blood. Every receptor here comes from a middle-aged man with Graves' hyperthyroidism that later progressed to Graves' ophthalmopathy.

The J gene is TRBJ1-2, the V gene TRBV10-3; 8 nucleotides match TRBD1. Germline V gene lookup returns CDR1 ENHRY and CDR2 SYGVKD. Trimming removed 7 bases from V and 8 bases from J; junction bases left unmatched: 3. This CDR3 comprises 11 residues. The CDR3 reads CAITGTGGYTF. CDR3 nucleotide sequence: TGTGCCATCACAGGGACAGGCGGCTACACCTTC.

This clonotype was detected many times. The chain carries TRBV5-1 and TRBJ1-1, with D perhaps matching TRBD1 (6 bases). Trimming left V 0 bases short and J 4 bases short, with 13 bases between. The germline V gene encodes CDR1 SGHRS and CDR2 YFSETQ. The CDR3 contains 15 residues. CDR3 coding DNA: TGCGCCAGCAGCTTGGCCAGGGGATTCGGCACTGAAGCTTTCTTT. Translating gives CASSLARGFGTEAFF.

The chain is built from TRBV6-5 and TRBJ2-7; D remains ambiguous. This CDR3 comprises 13 residues. Trimming pared 4 bases from V and 2 bases from J, leaving 9 bases between. The germline V gene encodes CDR1 MNHEY and CDR2 SVGAGI. CDR3 sequence reads: CASSSTATYEQYF. The CDR3 nucleotides are TGTGCCAGCAGTTCCACAGCAACCTACGAGCAGTACTTC.

This clonotype was seen many times. The chain uses TRBV5-5 and TRBJ2-7, with 9 bases fitting TRBD1. V was pared by 8 bases and J by 3 bases, with 6 bases of the junction left unmatched. The CDR3 is made up of 13 amino acids. Germline assignment: CDR1 SGHKS and CDR2 YYEKEE (reference sequence). The CDR3 reads CASTRTGVYEQYF. CDR3 bases: TGTGCCAGTACGCGGACAGGGGTCTACGAGCAGTACTTC.

This clonotype was detected many times. The genes are TRBV18 and TRBJ1-1, with D maybe TRBD1 (5 bases). The germline V and J ends were trimmed by 3 bases and 0 bases, with 14 bases remaining between them. The CDR3 covers 16 residues. CDR1 is KGHSH, CDR2 LQKENI, per germline. The CDR3 is CASSPNLAGMNTEAFF. Written as DNA, the CDR3 is TGTGCCAGCTCACCTAATCTCGCAGGGATGAACACTGAAGCTTTCTTT.

This clonotype was counted many times. This sequence joins TRBV28 and TRBJ2-7; the match to TRBD1 covers 7 bases. CDR1 is MDHEN, CDR2 SYDVKM, per germline. This CDR3 comprises 15 residues. J was trimmed by 3 bases and V by 7 bases; bases with no gene match: 12. DNA of the CDR3: TGTGCCAGCAACCCGACAGGGTTTAATTTCTACGAGCAGTACTTC. Translated: CASNPTGFNFYEQYF.

This clonotype occurred many times. The chain is built from TRBV24-1 and TRBJ2-2; D possibly corresponds to TRBD1 (5 bases). Germline loops: CDR1 KGHDR, CDR2 SFDVKD. There are 14 residues in the CDR3. The V end was cut by 9 bases, the J end by 0 bases, with 10 bases between. CDR3 protein: CATAVTANTGELFF. The DNA of the CDR3 is TGTGCCACCGCGGTGACAGCGAACACCGGGGAGCTGTTTTTT.

This clonotype was seen only a few times. This chain connects TRBV7-8 to TRBJ2-7; 8 bases map to TRBD2. Germline loops: CDR1 SGHVS, CDR2 FQNEAQ. V trimming: 5 bases; J trimming: 5 bases; junction bases outside the gene matches: 5. The length of the CDR3 is 13 residues. The CDR3 DNA reads as TGTGCCAGCAGCGACGGACTAGCCCACGAGCAGTACTTC. Translated: CASSDGLAHEQYF.

This clonotype has a count of ten or more. This chain uses TRBV19 with TRBJ1-5; D is possibly TRBD1 (5 bases). The CDR3 is 13 residues long. V was shortened by 10 bases and J by 0 bases, with 10 bases between the two germline ends. Germline V gene sequence: CDR1 LNHDA, CDR2 SQIVND (reference sequence). The CDR3 nucleotides read TGTGCCATTGGGGCCACTAGCAATCAGCCCCAGCATTTT. It yields the protein CAIGATSNQPQHF.

The rearrangement links TRBV11-2 to TRBJ2-7; TRBD2 might be the D (5 bases). V was trimmed by 0 bases and J by 3 bases, leaving 18 bases between them. This CDR3 is 17 amino acids long. Germline V gene data show CDR1 as SGHAT and CDR2 as FQNNGV. CDR3 residues: CASSLEGRGGPNYEQYF. CDR3 DNA: TGTGCCAGCAGCTTAGAGGGGAGAGGCGGGCCGAACTACGAGCAGTACTTC.

This clonotype has a handful of counts. The rearrangement joins TRBV7-9 to TRBJ1-2, with D uncertain. Germline CDR1 and CDR2: SEHNR and FQNEAQ (reference sequence). V lost 7 bases and J 0 bases, leaving 9 bases between the germline ends. This CDR3 has 13 residues. The CDR3 here is CASTSIANYGYTF. In nucleotides, the CDR3 is TGTGCCAGCACATCCATTGCTAACTATGGCTACACCTTC. The complete variable domain, with remaining parts taken from reference TRBV7-9 and TRBJ1-2, reads DTGVSQNPRHKITKRGQNVTFRCDPISEHNRLYWYRQTLGQGPEFLTYFQNEAQLEKSRLLSDRFSAERPKGSFSTLEIQRTEQGDSAMYLCASTSIANYGYTFGSGTRLTVV.

This clonotype was picked up many times. The V and J genes are TRBV20-1 and TRBJ2-3; TRBD2 is a possible D gene (5 bases). Trimming left V 8 bases short and J 4 bases short, with 16 bases between. Germline V gene lookup returns CDR1 DFQATT and CDR2 SNEGSKA (reference sequence). The CDR3 consists of 13 residues. DNA of the CDR3: TGCAGTTGGACTCCGGTGGGCTCAGATACGCAGTATTTT. This translates into CSWTPVGSDTQYF.

This clonotype was detected many times. The chain couples TRBV29-1 to TRBJ1-1; D may be TRBD1 (6 bases). The CDR3 is 14 residues long. Trimming pared 1 base from V and 4 bases from J, leaving 13 bases between. The germline CDR1 and CDR2 sequences are SQVTM and ANQGSEA. Here the CDR3 DNA reads TGCAGCGTTGAAGGGGATTGGGGGGCCACTGAAGCTTTCTTT. It yields the protein CSVEGDWGATEAFF.

The table lists this clonotype with many counts. The chain employs TRBV20-1 and TRBJ2-7, with D uncertain. Trimming pared 6 bases from V and 3 bases from J, leaving 6 bases between. The germline gives CDR1 DFQATT, CDR2 SNEGSKA (reference sequence). The CDR3 runs 10 residues. DNA for the CDR3: TGCAGTGCCGTCCACTACGAGCAGTACTTC. As protein: CSAVHYEQYF.

This clonotype was seen a handful of times. V and J are TRBV6-1 and TRBJ1-5; D gene ambiguous. With 6 bases removed from V and 1 base from J, the gap between germline ends came to 4 bases. There are 12 residues in the CDR3. Germline V gives CDR1 MNHNS, CDR2 SASEGT. CDR3 bases: TGTGCCAGCAGACAGAGCAATCAGCCCCAGCATTTT. Protein: CASRQSNQPQHF.

The sample holds many counts of this clonotype. The CDR3 coding sequence is TGCGCCAGCAGCATAGATAGCAGTACCGGGGAGCTGTTTTTT. Translation: CASSIDSSTGELFF. The rearrangement joins TRBV5-1 to TRBJ2-2; no clear D. CDR1 and CDR2 from the germline V gene are SGHRS and YFSETQ. V was clipped by 4 bases and J by 5 bases, with 12 bases between them. The CDR3 loop spans 14 amino acids.

The V gene is TRBV6-2 or TRBV6-3, the J gene TRBJ1-2; TRBD1 agrees at 10 bases. CDR1 and CDR2 from the germline V gene are MNHEY and SVGEGT. This CDR3 is built from 16 residues. V trimming: 7 bases; J trimming: 1 base; junction bases outside the gene matches: 9. The CDR3 here is CASNPGRDRGNYGYTF. The CDR3 DNA follows: TGTGCCAGCAACCCCGGTCGGGACAGGGGTAACTATGGCTACACCTTC.

This clonotype showed up many times. The chain links TRBV9 to TRBJ2-5, with D perhaps matching TRBD1 or TRBD2 (5 bases each). The V gene lost 4 bases and the J gene lost 2 bases, with 15 bases spanning the gap. Germline assignment: CDR1 SGDLS and CDR2 YYNGEE. The CDR3 totals 15 residues. As DNA, the CDR3 is TGTGCCAGCAGCCCCCGGGGCAGTACTCAAGAGACCCAGTACTTC. Protein product: CASSPRGSTQETQYF.

This clonotype showed up many times. The genes are TRBV12-3 or TRBV12-4 and TRBJ1-5, with D perhaps TRBD1 (6 bases). CDR3 length: 15 residues. Between the trimmed V and J ends, which lost 4 bases and 3 bases, there was a span of 13 bases. The CDR3 DNA sequence: TGTGCCAGCAGTTGGGCGGACAGTAACAATCAGCCCCAGCATTTT. Amino acids: CASSWADSNNQPQHF.

This clonotype was seen many times. V gene TRBV4-1 combines with J gene TRBJ2-3; TRBD2 might be the D (5 bases). Germline lookup yields CDR1 MGHRA and CDR2 YSYEKL. This CDR3 contains 17 residues. The V end was cut by 5 bases, the J end by 0 bases, with 18 bases between. CDR3: CASSKSRRGASTDTQYF. The CDR3 DNA is TGCGCCAGCAGCAAATCCCGCCGGGGAGCGAGCACAGATACGCAGTATTTT.

This clonotype was detected many times. The chain carries TRBV29-1 and TRBJ2-7; TRBD2 might be the D (6 bases). V lost 3 bases and J lost 0, with 15 bases in between. CDR1 and CDR2 (germline): SQVTM, ANQGSEA. The CDR3 length is 15 residues. The CDR3 loop is CSVEFYGGSSYEQYF. For the CDR3, the DNA is TGCAGCGTTGAGTTTTATGGGGGGAGCTCCTACGAGCAGTACTTC.

This clonotype has at least ten counts. The rearrangement uses TRBV19 and TRBJ2-7; D call uncertain. Germline CDR1 and CDR2: LNHDA and SQIVND (reference sequence). V was cut by 4 bases and J by 3 bases, with 13 bases left in between. The CDR3 is 14 residues long. The CDR3 loop is CASSNRHTYYEQYF. The CDR3 bases are TGTGCCAGTAGTAACCGGCACACCTACTACGAGCAGTACTTC.

This clonotype is a singleton in its sample. The chain links TRBV11-2 to TRBJ2-5; possibly TRBD1 or TRBD2 for D (6 bases each). Trimming pared 5 bases from V and 2 bases from J, leaving 15 bases between. The CDR3 consists of 15 residues. Germline V lookup: CDR1 SGHAT, CDR2 FQNNGV. Here the CDR3 DNA reads TGTGCCAGCAGCCATTGGGGCGGGACACAAGAGACCCAGTACTTC. Translating it yields CASSHWGGTQETQYF. Based on the CDR3 plus reference TRBV11-2 and TRBJ2-5, the full variable domain is EAGVAQSPRYKIIEKRQSVAFWCNPISGHATLYWYQQILGQGPKLLIQFQNNGVVDDSQLPKDRFSAERLKGVDSTLKIQPAKLEDSAVYLCASSHWGGTQETQYFGPGTRLLVL.

This clonotype has at least ten counts. The chain recombines TRBV5-1 with TRBJ1-2, with 7 nucleotides matching TRBD1. Germline CDR1 and CDR2: SGHRS and YFSETQ. Trimming removed 4 bases from V and 5 bases from J; junction bases left unmatched: 8. CDR3 length: 14 amino acids. The CDR3 nucleotides are TGCGCCAGCAGCCCTAGGACACAGGGGTATGGCTACACCTTC. Its translation is CASSPRTQGYGYTF.

This clonotype was picked up many times. The chain couples TRBV12-3 or TRBV12-4 to TRBJ2-7; no definite D call. CDR3 length equals 16 residues. The V gene lost 3 bases and the J gene lost 1 base, with 16 bases spanning the gap. CDR3 region: CASSFGRTLPSYEQYF. As DNA, the CDR3 is TGTGCCAGCAGTTTCGGTCGGACCCTCCCTTCCTACGAGCAGTACTTC.

The chain carries TRBV6-5 and TRBJ1-1, with D possibly matching TRBD1 (5 bases). Germline CDR1 reads MNHEY; CDR2 reads SVGAGI. The CDR3 totals 14 residues. The V and J ends lost 4 bases and 4 bases respectively, with 13 bases between them. CDR3 DNA: TGTGCCAGCAGTTCCTGGGGGGGGGGCACTGAAGCTTTCTTT. The encoded protein is CASSSWGGGTEAFF.

This sequence joins TRBV2 and TRBJ1-5; the D gene is possibly TRBD1 (6 bases). The CDR3 spans 15 residues. From germline, CDR1 is SNHLY and CDR2 FYNNEI. Trimming took 3 bases from V and 1 from J, leaving 10 bases between them. The CDR3 nucleotides are TGTGCCAGCAGTGAGGAGCAGGGGAGCAATCAGCCCCAGCATTTT. Translated: CASSEEQGSNQPQHF.

This clonotype has ten or more counts. The rearrangement links TRBV2 to TRBJ2-7; D is unresolved. This CDR3 comprises 15 residues. Trimming took off 0 bases at V and 0 bases at J, with 9 bases between the two ends. Germline V gene sequence: CDR1 SNHLY, CDR2 FYNNEI. For the CDR3, the DNA is TGTGCCAGCAGTGAAGCGCGTATTAGCTCCTACGAGCAGTACTTC. Protein sequence: CASSEARISSYEQYF.

In its sample, this clonotype was seen many times. The V gene is TRBV20-1, the J gene TRBJ1-3; 7 bases align to TRBD1. V shed 0 bases, J shed 0 bases, and the junction held 8 bases outside the gene matches. Germline lookup yields CDR1 DFQATT and CDR2 SNEGSKA (reference sequence). The CDR3 runs 17 residues. The CDR3 bases are TGCAGTGCTAGAGACCCTCGACAGGGCTACTCTGGAAACACCATATATTTT. Translating it yields CSARDPRQGYSGNTIYF.

CDR3 nucleotide sequence: TGTGCCAGCAGCTCCGGAAGTTCCCTTGGCTACACCTTC. Translating gives CASSSGSSLGYTF. V is TRBV27 and J is TRBJ1-2; no clear D gene. V gave up 6 bases and J gave up 7 bases, with 15 bases separating them. Germline loops: CDR1 MNHEY, CDR2 SMNVEV (reference sequence). The CDR3 covers 13 residues.

This clonotype was seen repeatedly, ten times or more. The chain combines TRBV2 with TRBJ2-5, with D tentatively TRBD2 (5 bases). Germline lookup yields CDR1 SNHLY and CDR2 FYNNEI. The CDR3 sequence is 15 residues long. The V and J ends lost 0 bases and 4 bases respectively, with 12 bases between them. The CDR3 sequence: CASSEALGVGETQYF. The DNA for the CDR3 is TGTGCCAGCAGTGAAGCGCTGGGAGTTGGAGAGACCCAGTACTTC.

The chain is built from TRBV6-1 and TRBJ2-7; 10 nucleotides agree with TRBD2. This CDR3 is built from 15 residues. CDR1 MNHNS and CDR2 SASEGT come from the germline V gene. The V segment lost 1 base and the J segment 2 bases; nucleotides outside the gene matches: 2. CDR3 sequence reads: CASSEVLAGPYEQYF. CDR3 bases: TGTGCCAGCAGTGAAGTACTAGCGGGACCCTACGAGCAGTACTTC.